Shown below are 28 T cell receptor beta chains from a single sample sequenced in a study of blood T cell repertoires in COVID-19. Profiling relied on immunoSEQ multiplex PCR, and the TCRdb table lists in-frame clones only, not all of them. Of 60,000 to 85,000 clones listed, nearly 90% are singletons. Sequences were obtained from peripheral blood. The source of these receptors is a woman aged 45-65 years with COVID-19, enrolled during active disease.

The genes are TRBV10-3 and TRBJ2-3; 7 bases are shared with TRBD2. Losses at the gene ends were 0 bases for V and 0 bases for J; bases not matched to a gene: 0. The CDR3 runs to 15 residues. Germline V gene data show CDR1 as ENHRY and CDR2 as SYGVKD. The CDR3: CAISESSGSTDTQYF. For the CDR3, the DNA is TGTGCCATCAGTGAGTCTAGCGGGAGCACAGATACGCAGTATTTT.

This clone was seen once. This chain links TRBV28 with TRBJ1-2, with D uncertain. Germline-derived CDR1 and CDR2 are MDHEN and SYDVKM. This CDR3 region has 12 residues. V was trimmed by 9 bases and J by 3 bases, leaving 11 bases between them. This chain's CDR3 is CASKPEDYGYTF. For the CDR3, the DNA is TGTGCCAGTAAACCGGAGGACTATGGCTACACCTTC.

The chain is built from TRBV28 and TRBJ2-1, with unresolved D. Germline V gives CDR1 MDHEN, CDR2 SYDVKM. Trimming shortened V by 1 base and J by 7 bases, and 5 bases separated the two germline ends. The CDR3 covers 12 residues. CDR3 nucleotide sequence: TGTGCCAGCAGTTTATTCGGTAATGAGCAGTTCTTC. Encoded protein: CASSLFGNEQFF.

The chain employs TRBV3-1 (or the pseudogene TRBV3-2) and TRBJ2-3, with D possibly TRBD1 on 5 matching bases. V was shortened by 4 bases and J by 4 bases, with 12 bases between the two germline ends. CDR3 length equals 14 residues. The germline V gene encodes CDR1 LGHDT and CDR2 YNNKEL (reference sequence). The CDR3 sequence is CASSRAGRPDTQYF. DNA of the CDR3: TGTGCCAGCAGCCGGGCAGGGCGGCCAGATACGCAGTATTTT.

V gene TRBV7-9 combines with J gene TRBJ1-1; TRBD1 might be the D (5 bases). V was shortened by 0 bases and J by 6 bases, with 11 bases between the two germline ends. This CDR3 region has 14 residues. The V gene's germline CDR1 is SEHNR and CDR2 FQNEAQ (reference sequence). The CDR3: CASSLAGEGSEAFF. The CDR3 DNA is TGTGCCAGCAGCTTAGCCGGGGAGGGGTCTGAAGCTTTCTTT. Looking up the rest from reference TRBV7-9 and TRBJ1-1 gives the full variable domain: DTGVSQNPRHKITKRGQNVTFRCDPISEHNRLYWYRQTLGQGPEFLTYFQNEAQLEKSRLLSDRFSAERPKGSFSTLEIQRTEQGDSAMYLCASSLAGEGSEAFFGQGTRLTVV.

The chain uses TRBV6-5 and TRBJ1-5; possible D gene TRBD1, 6 bases. The CDR3 extends over 13 amino acids. V lost 5 bases, J lost 4 bases, and 9 bases lay in between. CDR1 and CDR2 from the germline V gene are MNHEY and SVGAGI. DNA for the CDR3: TGTGCCAGCAGTCGACAGGAAAATCAGCCCCAGCATTTT. Protein product: CASSRQENQPQHF.

The chain has TRBV10-3 and TRBJ2-2; 9 positions agree with TRBD2. The germline CDR1 and CDR2 sequences are ENHRY and SYGVKD. J lost 4 bases, V lost 6 bases, and 6 bases had no gene match. This CDR3 has 15 amino acids. CDR3 sequence: CAIRDGLALTGELFF. CDR3 DNA: TGTGCCATCAGAGACGGACTAGCGCTCACCGGGGAGCTGTTTTTT.

The J gene is TRBJ1-5, the V gene TRBV5-6, with D unclear. This CDR3 has 16 amino acids. The germline V gene encodes CDR1 SGHDT and CDR2 YYEEEE. Trimming pared 2 bases from V and 0 bases from J, leaving 12 bases between. CDR3 loop: CASSFSGLTSNQPQHF. As DNA, the CDR3 is TGTGCCAGCAGCTTTAGCGGGCTGACTAGCAATCAGCCCCAGCATTTT.

The chain couples TRBV10-2 to TRBJ1-2; 9 bases line up with TRBD1. J was trimmed by 5 bases and V by 6 bases; bases with no gene match: 7. CDR1 is WSHSY, CDR2 SAAADI, per germline. The CDR3 covers 14 residues. The CDR3 nucleotides are TGCGCCAGCAGGATAGGGACAGGGCCATATGGCTACACCTTC. Its translation is CASRIGTGPYGYTF.

This clone has just one count. V is TRBV4-3 and J is TRBJ2-6; D unclear. Germline-derived CDR1 and CDR2 are LGHNA and YSLEER. The V and J ends lost 4 bases and 2 bases respectively, with 9 bases between them. The CDR3 runs to 15 residues. CDR3 sequence reads: CASSRAAPGANVLTF. The CDR3 bases are TGCGCCAGCAGCCGGGCTGCCCCTGGGGCCAACGTCCTGACTTTC.

This clone has only a few counts. DNA for the CDR3: TGTGCCAGCAGCTTTGAGGGACAGAGTACCGGGGAGCTGTTTTTT. Its protein is CASSFEGQSTGELFF. The V call is TRBV7-8, the J call TRBJ2-2, with 7 nucleotides matching TRBD1. V lost 3 bases and J lost 5; bases outside the gene matches: 6. The CDR3 is made up of 15 amino acids. Germline-derived CDR1 and CDR2 are SGHVS and FQNEAQ.

V usage is TRBV14 and J usage is TRBJ1-1; tentative D call: TRBD1 (6 bases). Germline CDR1 and CDR2: SGHDN and FVKESK. CDR3 size: 16 residues. Trimming took 2 bases from V and 4 from J, leaving 17 bases between them. In DNA, the CDR3 is TGTGCCAGCAGCCAATGGGGGGGGCAGGAATTCACTGAAGCTTTCTTT. It is translated as CASSQWGGQEFTEAFF.

V is TRBV9 and J is TRBJ2-5, with 10 bases that match TRBD2. The CDR3 extends over 16 amino acids. The V segment lost 0 bases and the J segment 3 bases; nucleotides outside the gene matches: 5. The germline CDR1 and CDR2 sequences are SGDLS and YYNGEE. The CDR3 loop is CASSVGSGRVEETQYF. CDR3 nucleotide sequence: TGTGCCAGCAGCGTAGGCAGCGGGAGGGTGGAAGAGACCCAGTACTTC.

The chain recombines TRBV12-3 or TRBV12-4 with TRBJ2-1; D unresolved. The CDR3 spans 11 residues. V was pared by 6 bases and J by 6 bases, with 6 bases between. The CDR3 DNA reads TGTGCCAGCAGAGGAGCCAATGAGCAGTTCTTC. Residues: CASRGANEQFF.

This rearrangement joins TRBV6-4 to TRBJ2-1, with D possibly TRBD2 on 5 matching bases. Trimming took off 5 bases at V and 7 bases at J, with 12 bases between the two ends. The CDR3 is made up of 13 amino acids. Germline-derived CDR1 and CDR2 are MRHNA and SNTAGT. CDR3 sequence: CASSPGLGNEQFF. The CDR3 nucleotides are TGTGCCAGCAGTCCTGGACTGGGGAATGAGCAGTTCTTC.

CDR3 residues: CASSQLVAGDTGELFF. The CDR3 nucleotides read TGTGCCAGCAGCCAGTTGGTAGCGGGGGACACCGGGGAGCTGTTTTTT. V and J are TRBV4-2 and TRBJ2-2, with 9 bases that match TRBD2. J lost 3 bases, V lost 3 bases, and 5 bases had no gene match. CDR1 and CDR2 (germline): LGHNA, YNFKEQ. This CDR3 has 16 residues.

The DNA of the CDR3 is TGCAGTGCTACGGGGACCGGGGAGCTGTTTTTT. This encodes CSATGTGELFF. The V gene is TRBV20-1, the J gene TRBJ2-2; perhaps TRBD2 as D (5 bases). Germline CDR1 is DFQATT and CDR2 is SNEGSKA (reference sequence). The V and J ends lost 4 bases and 5 bases respectively, with 5 bases between them. This CDR3 comprises 11 residues.

J is TRBJ2-5 and V is TRBV4-1, with D maybe TRBD2 (6 bases). V gave up 4 bases and J gave up 2 bases, with 20 bases separating them. In germline, CDR1 is MGHRA, CDR2 YSYEKL. The CDR3 length is 17 residues. CDR3 nucleotides: TGCGCCAGCAGCCGGGGGAAGGGAGGCGGGACTCAAGAGACCCAGTACTTC. Translation gives CASSRGKGGGTQETQYF.

This clone occurred a few times. The chain joins TRBV11-2 to TRBJ2-2; unclear D gene. This CDR3 has 14 residues. Trimming left V 5 bases short and J 3 bases short, with 10 bases between. The germline gives CDR1 SGHAT, CDR2 FQNNGV. The CDR3 region is CASSALQDTGELFF. The CDR3 DNA follows: TGTGCCAGCAGCGCCCTGCAGGACACCGGGGAGCTGTTTTTT.

DNA for the CDR3: TGTGCCATCAGTGAAGTACCCCCGACAGCCCCGGATGAAAAACTGTTTTTT. Its translation is CAISEVPPTAPDEKLFF. The V and J genes are TRBV10-3 and TRBJ1-4, with D tentatively TRBD1 (5 bases). V gave up 3 bases and J gave up 6 bases, with 20 bases separating them. The CDR3 totals 17 residues. The germline V gene encodes CDR1 ENHRY and CDR2 SYGVKD.

This chain connects TRBV19 to TRBJ1-2; the D gene is possibly TRBD1 (6 bases). With 5 bases removed from V and 1 base from J, the gap between germline ends came to 20 bases. There are 17 residues in the CDR3. CDR1 and CDR2 from the germline V gene are LNHDA and SQIVND (reference sequence). CDR3 in amino acids: CASSRWGPIKFNYGYTF. The CDR3 nucleotides are TGTGCCAGTAGTCGATGGGGGCCCATAAAGTTTAACTATGGCTACACCTTC.

The chain recombines TRBV5-1 with TRBJ1-4; 7 bases are shared with TRBD1. The germline V gene has CDR1 SGHRS and CDR2 YFSETQ. The CDR3 is 14 amino acids. V dropped 3 bases and J dropped 3; count of bases not matched to a gene: 2. The CDR3 is CASSWDSANEKLFF. CDR3 nucleotides: TGCGCCAGCAGCTGGGACAGCGCTAATGAAAAACTGTTTTTT.

This chain connects TRBV9 to TRBJ2-3; maybe TRBD2 (5 bases). The V end was cut by 2 bases, the J end by 4 bases, with 8 bases between. Germline CDR1 is SGDLS and CDR2 is YYNGEE. The CDR3 totals 13 residues. CDR3 coding DNA: TGTGCCAGCAGCGTCCGGGATGCAGATACGCAGTATTTT. The encoded protein is CASSVRDADTQYF.

The V call is TRBV4-1, the J call TRBJ2-1; 10 bases are a match to TRBD1. The CDR3 is made up of 15 amino acids. Germline CDR1 is MGHRA and CDR2 is YSYEKL. The ends lost 1 base at V and 7 bases at J; junction bases unmatched: 4. CDR3 amino acids: CASSQAPGQGNEQFF. Written as DNA, the CDR3 is TGCGCCAGCAGCCAAGCCCCGGGACAGGGGAATGAGCAGTTCTTC.

The chain recombines TRBV5-1 with TRBJ2-1; 9 bases match TRBD2. J was trimmed by 5 bases and V by 4 bases; bases with no gene match: 10. The CDR3 runs to 16 residues. Germline loops: CDR1 SGHRS, CDR2 YFSETQ. The CDR3 protein is CASSHQLAGLDNEQFF. The CDR3 coding sequence is TGCGCCAGCAGCCATCAACTAGCGGGCCTAGACAATGAGCAGTTCTTC.

The CDR3 nucleotides are TGCGCCAGCAGTGACCCGAGAAGCGGGAGGGCCAACAATGAGCAGTTCTTC. This sequence encodes CASSDPRSGRANNEQFF. The V gene is TRBV10-2, the J gene TRBJ2-1, with 10 positions matching TRBD2. Per the germline V gene, CDR1 is WSHSY and CDR2 is SAAADI. V was pared by 3 bases and J by 5 bases, with 10 bases of the junction left unmatched. CDR3 length equals 17 residues.

This chain joins TRBV28 and TRBJ2-7; 9 bases are shared with TRBD1. The CDR3 totals 12 residues. V shed 5 bases and J 4 bases; nucleotides not matched to a gene: 0. Germline V gene sequence: CDR1 MDHEN, CDR2 SYDVKM. The CDR3 loop is CASSDRGYEQYF. The CDR3, as DNA: TGTGCCAGCAGTGACAGGGGGTACGAGCAGTACTTC.

J is TRBJ2-7 and V is TRBV4-2; 7 nucleotides line up with TRBD1. The CDR3 contains 16 residues. Germline V gene lookup returns CDR1 LGHNA and CDR2 YNFKEQ. V shed 6 bases, J shed 4 bases, and the junction held 15 bases outside the gene matches. The CDR3 reads CASSPGVGQNPYEQYF. The CDR3 DNA follows: TGTGCCAGCAGTCCCGGGGTGGGACAGAACCCTTACGAGCAGTACTTC.